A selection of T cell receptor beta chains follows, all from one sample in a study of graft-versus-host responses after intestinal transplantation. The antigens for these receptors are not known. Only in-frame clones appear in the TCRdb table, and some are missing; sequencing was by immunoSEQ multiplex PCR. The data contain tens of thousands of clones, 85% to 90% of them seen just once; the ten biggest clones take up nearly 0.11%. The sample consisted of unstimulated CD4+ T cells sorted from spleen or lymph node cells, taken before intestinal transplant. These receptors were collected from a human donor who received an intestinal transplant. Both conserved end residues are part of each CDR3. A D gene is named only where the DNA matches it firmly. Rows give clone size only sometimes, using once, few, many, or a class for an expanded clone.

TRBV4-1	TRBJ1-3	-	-	CASSPQDTGNTIYF	TGCGCCAGCAGCCCACAGGATACTGGAAACACCATATATTTT
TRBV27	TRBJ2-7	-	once	CASSSPTGGGLGEQYF	TGTGCCAGCAGTTCTCCGACTGGAGGAGGACTTGGGGAGCAGTACTTC
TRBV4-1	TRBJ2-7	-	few	CASSQPGQYGAYEQYF	TGCGCCAGCAGCCAACCCGGACAGTACGGGGCCTACGAGCAGTACTTC
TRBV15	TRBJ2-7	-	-	CATSGQGSPYEQYF	TGTGCCACCAGCGGGCAGGGGAGTCCCTACGAGCAGTACTTC
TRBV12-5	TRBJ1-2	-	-	CASGTGFNYGYTF	TGTGCTAGTGGTACAGGGTTTAACTATGGCTACACCTTC
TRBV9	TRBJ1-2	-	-	CASSVTESYGYTF	TGTGCCAGCAGCGTGACAGAAAGCTATGGCTACACCTTC
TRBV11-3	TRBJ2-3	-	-	CASSQGGRADTQYF	TGTGCCAGCAGCCAAGGGGGGAGGGCAGATACGCAGTATTTT
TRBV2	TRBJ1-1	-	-	CASSPVLGPFF	TGTGCCAGCAGCCCGGTACTGGGGCCTTTCTTT
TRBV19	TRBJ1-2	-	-	CASSTQGNYGYTF	TGTGCCAGTAGTACCCAGGGGAACTATGGCTACACCTTC
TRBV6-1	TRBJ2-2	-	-	CASSELGTGELFF	TGTGCCAGCAGTGAACTAGGAACCGGGGAGCTGTTTTTT
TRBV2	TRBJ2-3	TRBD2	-	CASTRSGARTDTQYF	TGTGCCAGCACCCGTAGCGGGGCGCGCACAGATACGCAGTATTTT
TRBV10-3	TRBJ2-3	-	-	CAISGDFTDTQYF	TGTGCCATCAGTGGGGACTTCACAGATACGCAGTATTTT
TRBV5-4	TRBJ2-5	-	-	CASSLAVGPETQYF	TGTGCCAGCAGCTTGGCCGTGGGGCCAGAGACCCAGTACTTC
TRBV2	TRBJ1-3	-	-	CASMRGAGNTIYF	TGTGCCAGCATGCGGGGGGCAGGAAACACCATATATTTT
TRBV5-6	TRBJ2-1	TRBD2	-	CASSFGLAGGLYNEQFF	TGTGCCAGCAGCTTCGGGCTAGCGGGGGGTCTCTACAATGAGCAGTTCTTC
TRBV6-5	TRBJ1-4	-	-	CASSSTNEKLFF	TGTGCCAGCAGTTCTACCAATGAAAAACTGTTTTTT
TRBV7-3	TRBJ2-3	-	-	CASSPTTQGESQYF	TGTGCCAGCAGCCCGACCACACAGGGAGAGTCGCAGTATTTT
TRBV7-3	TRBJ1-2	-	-	CASSLYRDYGYTF	TGTGCCAGCAGCTTATACAGGGATTATGGCTACACCTTC
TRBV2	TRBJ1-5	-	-	CASDRTPTPDSNQPQHF	TGTGCCAGCGACCGAACCCCGACACCAGATAGCAATCAGCCCCAGCATTTT
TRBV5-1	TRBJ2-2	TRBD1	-	CASSTDRLTGELFF	TGCGCCAGCAGCACGGACAGGCTGACCGGGGAGCTGTTTTTT
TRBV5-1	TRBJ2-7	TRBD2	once	CASSQTSGVYEQYF	TGCGCCAGCAGCCAGACTAGCGGGGTCTACGAGCAGTACTTC
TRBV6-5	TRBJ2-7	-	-	CASTSPDRPLGEQYF	TGTGCCAGCACCTCCCCGGACAGACCCTTAGGGGAGCAGTACTTC